The rows below give T cell receptor beta chains drawn from one sample of a study of blood T cell repertoires in COVID-19. The method was immunoSEQ multiplex PCR; TCRdb's version includes in-frame clones alone and lacks a portion of them. The data show some 75,000 clones, with less than 90% seen just once and about 6% held by the top ten. Sequencing input: peripheral blood. The receptors shown here come from a man older than 75 with COVID-19, enrolled during active disease. Both conserved end residues are part of each CDR3. Each record gives: V gene, D gene, clone size, J gene, CDR3 DNA, CDR3 protein. A D gene is named only where the DNA matches it firmly. Rows may omit the clone size; those that give it use once, few, many or a size class.

v_gene: TRBV21-1
d_gene: .
abundance: .
j_gene: TRBJ1-4
CDR3nt: TGTGCCAGCAGCAAAGTCCGACAGGCGATCTTAGAAAAACTGTTTTTT
CDR3aa: CASSKVRQAILEKLFF

v_gene: TRBV29-1
d_gene: .
abundance: .
j_gene: TRBJ2-5
CDR3nt: TGCAGCGCAAGATTCGGCAGGGGATACGGGGAGACCCAGTACTTC
CDR3aa: CSARFGRGYGETQYF

v_gene: TRBV20-1
d_gene: .
abundance: once
j_gene: TRBJ1-1
CDR3nt: TGCAGTGCGAGGCAGACGAGTGAAGCTTTCTTT
CDR3aa: CSARQTSEAFF

v_gene: TRBV18
d_gene: .
abundance: .
j_gene: TRBJ1-6
CDR3nt: TGTGCCAGCTCCCCGGGATACGATAATTCACCCCTCCACTTT
CDR3aa: CASSPGYDNSPLHF

v_gene: TRBV6-6
d_gene: .
abundance: .
j_gene: TRBJ2-2
CDR3nt: TGTGCCAGCGGCTCAGAGGCCGGGGAGCTGTTTTTT
CDR3aa: CASGSEAGELFF

v_gene: TRBV10-3
d_gene: .
abundance: .
j_gene: TRBJ1-2
CDR3nt: TGTGCCATCAGTGCGAACAGTAACTATGGCTACACCTTC
CDR3aa: CAISANSNYGYTF

v_gene: TRBV6-5
d_gene: TRBD1
abundance: few
j_gene: TRBJ1-2
CDR3nt: TGTGCCAGCAGTACCGACAGGGTGCATGGCTACACCTTC
CDR3aa: CASSTDRVHGYTF

v_gene: TRBV6-5
d_gene: .
abundance: .
j_gene: TRBJ1-2
CDR3nt: TGTGCCAGCAGGAAGGAGGAAGTCTATGGCTACACCTTC
CDR3aa: CASRKEEVYGYTF

v_gene: TRBV24-1
d_gene: TRBD1
abundance: .
j_gene: TRBJ2-7
CDR3nt: TGTGCCACCAGTGAGGATAGACAGGGGATGTACGAGCAGTACTTC
CDR3aa: CATSEDRQGMYEQYF

v_gene: TRBV28
d_gene: .
abundance: .
j_gene: TRBJ1-4
CDR3nt: TGTGCCAGCAGTTCCCCAGACAGAGAAAAACTGTTTTTT
CDR3aa: CASSSPDREKLFF

v_gene: TRBV4-3
d_gene: .
abundance: .
j_gene: TRBJ1-2
CDR3nt: TGCGCCAGCAGCCAAGAAAGCCAGGGCAACTACTATGGCTACACCTTC
CDR3aa: CASSQESQGNYYGYTF

v_gene: TRBV2
d_gene: .
abundance: .
j_gene: TRBJ1-6
CDR3nt: TGTGCCACCTCGGAGGACAGCTCCTATTCACCCCTCCACTTT
CDR3aa: CATSEDSSYSPLHF

v_gene: TRBV6-5
d_gene: TRBD2
abundance: .
j_gene: TRBJ2-5
CDR3nt: TGTGCCAGCAGTTCGACTAGCGGGGGGCAAGAGACCCAGTACTTC
CDR3aa: CASSSTSGGQETQYF

v_gene: TRBV6-2/TRBV6-3
d_gene: TRBD1
abundance: .
j_gene: TRBJ1-2
CDR3nt: TGTGCCAGCAGTATGGACAGGAGTAACTATGGCTACACCTTC
CDR3aa: CASSMDRSNYGYTF